Given below is one TCR beta chain in context. Its matching antigen is unknown. The sample comes from a study of OX40 agonist ivuxolimab in advanced cancers. Study in general: Administration of intravenous ivuxolimab to patients occurred every 2 weeks at 0.01 to 10 mg/kg.

Assay used: immunoSEQ multiplex PCR; TCRdb lists only in-frame clones, some missing. The sample lists tens of thousands of clones; roughly 84% were seen once. Broader study findings: There was clonal expansion of CD4+ and CD8+ blood T cells by week 6 at 0.1 to 3.0 mg/kg.

The study sampled blood at baseline, cycle 4 day 1, and cycle 7 day 1. V lost 2 bases to trimming and J lost 6 bases, with 1 base between them. Germline CDR1 MDHEN, CDR2 SYDVKM. There are 11 residues in the CDR3. V is TRBV28 and J is TRBJ1-4, with D unclear. The sequenced sample was CD4+ or CD8+ T cells sorted from blood, obtained in a trial of the OX40 agonist ivuxolimab. This TCR derives from an adult with an advanced solid tumor such as melanoma, head and neck, liver or kidney cancer. The CDR3 is CASSLHEKLFF. In DNA form, the CDR3 reads TGTGCCAGCAGTTTACATGAAAAACTGTTTTTT.